The rows below give T cell receptor beta chains drawn from one sample of a study of T cells in Graves' hyperthyroidism and ophthalmopathy. TCRdb processed the multiplex PCR reads anew with MiXCR; each CDR3 protein has one entry. The profile shows fewer than 350,000 distinct CDR3 sequences, under 25% of them singletons. Material: blood. The receptors here all came from a woman in her fifties or sixties with Graves' hyperthyroidism. CDR3s include the opening cysteine and the closing phenylalanine or tryptophan. Fields, in order: CDR3 DNA, CDR3 protein, CDR3 length, D gene, V gene, clone size, J gene. The D gene is left open where the match is weak. Clone size, where shown, is once, few, many, or a class for clones that have expanded.

DNA: TGTGCCAGCAGTTACTCCAAGGCAATGGGCTGGCCCCAGCATTTT
CDR3: CASSYSKAMGWPQHF
length: 15
D: -
V: TRBV6-2/TRBV6-3
size: -
J: TRBJ1-5

DNA: TGTGCCAGCAGTGGTAAAGTCGTGGTCGTCTACAATGAGCAGTTCTTC
CDR3: CASSGKVVVVYNEQFF
length: 16
D: -
V: TRBV6-1
size: many
J: TRBJ2-1

DNA: TGTGCCAGCAGCCCCCAGATTGAGCAGTTCTTC
CDR3: CASSPQIEQFF
length: 11
D: -
V: TRBV7-2
size: -
J: TRBJ2-1

DNA: TGTGCCAGCAGCTCGGGACTAACCAATGAGCAGTTCTTC
CDR3: CASSSGLTNEQFF
length: 13
D: TRBD2
V: TRBV7-2
size: few
J: TRBJ2-1

DNA: TGTGCCAGCAGCCCCTCAACAGGGTTAGGGGAGACCCAGTACTTC
CDR3: CASSPSTGLGETQYF
length: 15
D: -
V: TRBV14
size: -
J: TRBJ2-5

DNA: TGTGCCACCAGCAGAGATAAGGGCTTCGAGCAGTACTTC
CDR3: CATSRDKGFEQYF
length: 13
D: -
V: TRBV15
size: -
J: TRBJ2-7

DNA: TGTGCCAGCAGCCAAGCCTCGGGACTAGCGGGAGGAAAAGCAGATACGCAGTATTTT
CDR3: CASSQASGLAGGKADTQYF
length: 19
D: TRBD2
V: TRBV3-1
size: -
J: TRBJ2-3

DNA: TGTGCCTGGAGTGTGCAGGGGGCGTATGGCTACACCTTC
CDR3: CAWSVQGAYGYTF
length: 13
D: TRBD1
V: TRBV30
size: many
J: TRBJ1-2

DNA: TGCGCCAGCAGCCAACCAGGGGGCATCACTGAAGCTTTCTTT
CDR3: CASSQPGGITEAFF
length: 14
D: TRBD1
V: TRBV4-1
size: many
J: TRBJ1-1

DNA: TGTGCTAGCAGCCCTAGCGGGAGGAGCAATGAGCAGTTCTTC
CDR3: CASSPSGRSNEQFF
length: 14
D: TRBD2
V: TRBV7-7
size: -
J: TRBJ2-1

DNA: TGCGCCAGCAGCCCCGGGAAAATGAACACTGAAGCTTTCTTT
CDR3: CASSPGKMNTEAFF
length: 14
D: -
V: TRBV5-1
size: many
J: TRBJ1-1

DNA: TGTGCCAGCAGCGTAACAGGGTTTCAGCCCCAGCATTTT
CDR3: CASSVTGFQPQHF
length: 13
D: -
V: TRBV6-1
size: few
J: TRBJ1-5

DNA: TGTGCCACCAGCAGAGATGTTTTACAGGGCCATGAAGCTTTCTTT
CDR3: CATSRDVLQGHEAFF
length: 15
D: -
V: TRBV15
size: many
J: TRBJ1-1

DNA: TGTGCCAGCAGTTTCGGACGGAAAGGCGAAAAACTGTTTTTT
CDR3: CASSFGRKGEKLFF
length: 14
D: -
V: TRBV12-3/TRBV12-4
size: -
J: TRBJ1-4

DNA: TGTGCCAGCTCGAACCGACTAGTCGGCTCAGATACGCAGTATTTT
CDR3: CASSNRLVGSDTQYF
length: 15
D: -
V: TRBV27
size: -
J: TRBJ2-3

DNA: TGTGCCACCAGCAGAGACGGGTACCAGCCCCAGCATTTT
CDR3: CATSRDGYQPQHF
length: 13
D: -
V: TRBV15
size: few
J: TRBJ1-5

DNA: TGTGCCAGCAGTGCCCTACAGGGGGCAGGGCAGTACTTC
CDR3: CASSALQGAGQYF
length: 13
D: TRBD1
V: TRBV6-1
size: -
J: TRBJ2-7

DNA: TGTGCCAGCAGTGCGTCAGTGGCGGGGGAAAAACTGTTTTTT
CDR3: CASSASVAGEKLFF
length: 14
D: -
V: TRBV2
size: -
J: TRBJ1-4

DNA: TGTGCCAGCAGCCAAGTGGACAGACCGAACACTGAAGCTTTCTTT
CDR3: CASSQVDRPNTEAFF
length: 15
D: -
V: TRBV4-1
size: few
J: TRBJ1-1

DNA: TGCGCCAGCAGCTTGCGGGACGGGAATTCACCCCTCCACTTT
CDR3: CASSLRDGNSPLHF
length: 14
D: -
V: TRBV5-1
size: -
J: TRBJ1-6

DNA: TGCAGCGTTACGACAGCCAATGAGCAGTTCTTC
CDR3: CSVTTANEQFF
length: 11
D: -
V: TRBV29-1
size: many
J: TRBJ2-1

DNA: TGTGCCAGCAGTTTTAGCGGGAGGGACACAGATACGCAGTATTTT
CDR3: CASSFSGRDTDTQYF
length: 15
D: TRBD2
V: TRBV12-3/TRBV12-4
size: many
J: TRBJ2-3

DNA: TGTGCCAGCAGCTTAATGGGACAGGGTAGAGGTGATCAGCCCCAGCATTTT
CDR3: CASSLMGQGRGDQPQHF
length: 17
D: TRBD1
V: TRBV11-2
size: -
J: TRBJ1-5

DNA: TGTGCCAGCAGTTTAATGGGACAGGGCTCCTACGAGCAGTACTTC
CDR3: CASSLMGQGSYEQYF
length: 15
D: TRBD1
V: TRBV27
size: -
J: TRBJ2-7

DNA: TGCAGTGCTAGGGACAGGGTCTACGAGCAGTACTTC
CDR3: CSARDRVYEQYF
length: 12
D: TRBD1
V: TRBV20-1
size: many
J: TRBJ2-7

DNA: TGCGCCAGCAGTGAGGCCCACGGGAACTATGGCTACACCTTC
CDR3: CASSEAHGNYGYTF
length: 14
D: -
V: TRBV10-2
size: few
J: TRBJ1-2

DNA: TGTGCCAGCAGTCCTCCCCGGGACAGGGGAGGGGAGACCCAGTACTTC
CDR3: CASSPPRDRGGETQYF
length: 16
D: TRBD1
V: TRBV28
size: many
J: TRBJ2-5

DNA: TGCAGTGCTAGAGGGCAGGTGCATCAGCCCCAGCATTTT
CDR3: CSARGQVHQPQHF
length: 13
D: -
V: TRBV20-1
size: -
J: TRBJ1-5

DNA: TGTGCCAGCAGTTCAGGGATAGCCAAAAACATTCAGTACTTC
CDR3: CASSSGIAKNIQYF
length: 14
D: -
V: TRBV2
size: many
J: TRBJ2-4

DNA: TGCGCCAGCAGCGTGCGAGGGGGTTCTGGAAACACCATATATTTT
CDR3: CASSVRGGSGNTIYF
length: 15
D: -
V: TRBV4-1
size: -
J: TRBJ1-3

DNA: TGTGCCAGCAGTTTAAAAAGGGCACGGAGGGGTCAGCCCCAGCATTTT
CDR3: CASSLKRARRGQPQHF
length: 16
D: -
V: TRBV27
size: -
J: TRBJ1-5

DNA: TGTGCCAGCAGTCCACCCGGCATCTCTAGGCCGGGACAGGGGAGGGGCTACACCTTC
CDR3: CASSPPGISRPGQGRGYTF
length: 19
D: TRBD1
V: TRBV27
size: -
J: TRBJ1-2

DNA: TGTGCCAGCAGTTTAGGACCACCGGGATCCCAGTACTTC
CDR3: CASSLGPPGSQYF
length: 13
D: -
V: TRBV12-3/TRBV12-4
size: many
J: TRBJ2-5

DNA: TGCAGTGCAGGAACGGCCGCGGGTGGCTACACCTTC
CDR3: CSAGTAAGGYTF
length: 12
D: -
V: TRBV20-1
size: -
J: TRBJ1-2

DNA: TGTGCCAGCAGCCTCGCGGGAATTAACTATGGCTACACCTTC
CDR3: CASSLAGINYGYTF
length: 14
D: -
V: TRBV25-1
size: many
J: TRBJ1-2

DNA: TGTGCCAGCAGTTACCTTTCGGACGTCCTAGGGCATAATTCACCCCTCCACTTT
CDR3: CASSYLSDVLGHNSPLHF
length: 18
D: -
V: TRBV12-3/TRBV12-4
size: -
J: TRBJ1-6

DNA: TGTGCCAGCAGCCACGGACTAGCGGGAGGCACCTCTGGTGGCAATGAGCAGTTCTTC
CDR3: CASSHGLAGGTSGGNEQFF
length: 19
D: TRBD2
V: TRBV3-1
size: many
J: TRBJ2-1

DNA: TGTGCCAGCTCAATACTAGCGGAGCAAGGCTCCTACGAGCAGTACTTC
CDR3: CASSILAEQGSYEQYF
length: 16
D: TRBD2
V: TRBV7-6
size: -
J: TRBJ2-7

DNA: TGTGCCAGCAGTTTAAAAGGCTTCGCCTACGAGCAGTACTTC
CDR3: CASSLKGFAYEQYF
length: 14
D: -
V: TRBV27
size: many
J: TRBJ2-7

DNA: TGCGCCAGCAGCCTCGCGAGGACACCGAACACCGGGGAGCTGTTTTTT
CDR3: CASSLARTPNTGELFF
length: 16
D: -
V: TRBV5-1
size: many
J: TRBJ2-2

DNA: TGTGCCAGCAGTTTAGCCAGTGCAGCCTTGAACACTGAAGCTTTCTTT
CDR3: CASSLASAALNTEAFF
length: 16
D: -
V: TRBV12-3/TRBV12-4
size: many
J: TRBJ1-1

DNA: TGTGCCAGCAGGGACCGGGACAGGGTGGCAAACACCGGGGAGCTGTTTTTT
CDR3: CASRDRDRVANTGELFF
length: 17
D: TRBD1
V: TRBV2
size: many
J: TRBJ2-2

DNA: TGTGCCAGCAGCACTCAGGGGGGACGGGTGGTCAATGAGCAGTTCTTC
CDR3: CASSTQGGRVVNEQFF
length: 16
D: -
V: TRBV7-2
size: once
J: TRBJ2-1

DNA: TGCGCCAGCAGCCCTGGACAGACCGTAGGCACCGGGGAGCTGTTTTTT
CDR3: CASSPGQTVGTGELFF
length: 16
D: -
V: TRBV5-1
size: many
J: TRBJ2-2

DNA: TGCGCCAGCAGCTTGCTTCCGGACTCTACTGGAAACACCATATATTTT
CDR3: CASSLLPDSTGNTIYF
length: 16
D: -
V: TRBV5-1
size: many
J: TRBJ1-3

DNA: TGCGCCAGCAGCTCCCAACATAACAGGTACACTGAAGCTTTCTTT
CDR3: CASSSQHNRYTEAFF
length: 15
D: -
V: TRBV5-1
size: -
J: TRBJ1-1

DNA: TGTGCCTGGAGCTACAGGGTAAACACTGAAGCTTTCTTT
CDR3: CAWSYRVNTEAFF
length: 13
D: -
V: TRBV30
size: many
J: TRBJ1-1

DNA: TGTGCCAGCAGTGAAGGGGGGGACCTCACGTGGGGCTATGGCTACACCTTC
CDR3: CASSEGGDLTWGYGYTF
length: 17
D: -
V: TRBV27
size: many
J: TRBJ1-2